The 30 T cell receptor beta chains presented below share a single source sample, sequenced in a study of cytomegalovirus exposure and HLA in healthy donors. In the PCR, 60 Vbeta and 13 Jbeta primers were used. Some clones are missing from TCRdb's copy, which holds only in-frame ones; the method was immunoSEQ multiplex PCR. The profile shows 100,000 to 150,000 clones, roughly 80% of them singletons. Sample: PBMCs. These receptors were taken from a female donor in good health and CMV-seronegative.

The chain recombines TRBV7-2 with TRBJ2-7, with 8 bases matching TRBD2. Germline V CDR1 and CDR2: SGHTA, FQGNSA. Trimming cost V 4 bases and J 0 bases; bases outside gene matches: 5. CDR3 length equals 15 residues. The CDR3 loop is CASSSRGGYSYEQYF. CDR3 DNA sequence: TGTGCCAGCAGCTCCCGGGGGGGTTACTCCTACGAGCAGTACTTC.

The chain recombines TRBV11-2 with TRBJ2-7, with no clear D. Trimming removed 5 bases from V and 5 bases from J, with 16 bases in between. The CDR3 consists of 14 residues. The germline V gene has CDR1 SGHAT and CDR2 FQNNGV. This chain's CDR3 is CASSRHTESHEQYF. In nucleotides, the CDR3 is TGTGCCAGCAGCCGACACACAGAGTCCCACGAGCAGTACTTC.

This sequence joins TRBV15 and TRBJ2-7; D perhaps matches TRBD2 (6 bases). CDR3 length: 15 residues. Germline values: CDR1 LNHNV, CDR2 YYDKDF (reference sequence). With 0 bases removed from V and 6 bases from J, the gap between germline ends came to 15 bases. The CDR3 loop reads CATSRDLAVGVEQYF. DNA for the CDR3: TGTGCCACCAGCAGAGATTTAGCGGTGGGAGTCGAGCAGTACTTC. Complete variable domain (other parts from reference TRBV15 and TRBJ2-7): DAMVIQNPRYQVTQFGKPVTLSCSQTLNHNVMYWYQQKSSQAPKLLFHYYDKDFNNEADTPDNFQSRRPNTSFCFLDIRSPGLGDTAMYLCATSRDLAVGVEQYFGPGTRLTVT.

This clone appeared a single time. The chain combines TRBV9 with TRBJ1-5; 7 positions agree with TRBD1. CDR3 length: 14 residues. V gave up 3 bases and J gave up 0 bases; unmatched junction bases: 0. The germline gives CDR1 SGDLS, CDR2 YYNGEE. CDR3 loop: CASSGQGSNQPQHF. The CDR3 region has the DNA TGTGCCAGCAGCGGACAGGGTAGCAATCAGCCCCAGCATTTT.

The CDR3, as DNA: TGTGCCAGTACCCCACCAGGGGCGTGGGGCTACACCTTC. It is translated as CASTPPGAWGYTF. The genes are TRBV19 and TRBJ1-2; tentatively, D is TRBD1 (6 bases). The CDR3 is 13 amino acids. Germline V CDR1 and CDR2: LNHDA, SQIVND (reference sequence). Between the trimmed V and J ends, which lost 7 bases and 8 bases, there was a span of 17 bases.

This clone was counted once. The rearrangement links TRBV5-1 to TRBJ2-7, with 11 nucleotides matching TRBD2. The CDR3 runs 15 residues. Trimming took 0 bases from V and 2 from J; bases not matched to a gene: 1. The germline CDR1 and CDR2 sequences are SGHRS and YFSETQ. As DNA, the CDR3 is TGCGCCAGCAGCTTGGGACTAGCGGGACCCTACGAGCAGTACTTC. Encoded protein: CASSLGLAGPYEQYF.

The CDR3 protein is CASTEGGASGITDTQYF. The CDR3 coding sequence is TGTGCCAGCACCGAGGGGGGGGCCAGCGGCATTACAGATACGCAGTATTTT. This sequence joins TRBV28 and TRBJ2-3; possible D gene TRBD2, 7 bases. The length of the CDR3 is 17 residues. V gave up 7 bases and J gave up 3 bases, with 23 bases separating them. Germline lookup yields CDR1 MDHEN and CDR2 SYDVKM.

The chain couples TRBV29-1 to TRBJ1-4; no firm D call. This CDR3 has 11 amino acids. The V gene lost 3 bases and the J gene lost 8 bases, with 7 bases spanning the gap. The germline CDR1 and CDR2 sequences are SQVTM and ANQGSEA. CDR3 sequence: CSVDDMEKLFF. In nucleotides, the CDR3 is TGCAGCGTTGATGACATGGAAAAACTGTTTTTT.

The chain combines TRBV29-1 with TRBJ1-1; 9 nucleotides align to TRBD1. Per germline, CDR1 SQVTM and CDR2 ANQGSEA. V was pared by 3 bases and J by 10 bases, with 0 bases of the junction left unmatched. This CDR3 is 10 amino acids long. CDR3: CSVEDRGAFF. Written as DNA, the CDR3 is TGCAGCGTTGAGGACAGGGGAGCTTTCTTT. The whole variable domain, remainder taken from reference TRBV29-1 and TRBJ1-1, is SAVISQKPSRDICQRGTSLTIQCQVDSQVTMMFWYRQQPGQSLTLIATANQGSEATYESGFVIDKFPISRPNLTFSTLTVSNMSPEDSSIYLCSVEDRGAFFGQGTRLTVV.

This clone occurred once. V usage is TRBV30 and J usage is TRBJ1-5; D is perhaps TRBD1 (5 bases). The CDR3 totals 14 residues. Germline V gene data show CDR1 as GTSNPN and CDR2 as SVGIG (reference sequence). Between the trimmed V and J ends, which lost 2 bases and 2 bases, there was a span of 10 bases. This CDR3 reads CAWSSRDRNQPQHF. CDR3 bases: TGTGCCTGGAGTAGCAGGGATCGCAATCAGCCCCAGCATTTT.

The chain carries TRBV4-1 and TRBJ2-5, with D perhaps TRBD1 (5 bases). Germline CDR1 and CDR2: MGHRA and YSYEKL. V was cut by 0 bases and J by 6 bases, with 5 bases left in between. The CDR3 totals 12 residues. For the CDR3, the DNA is TGCGCCAGCAGCCAAGAGGGGCAGACCCAGTACTTC. Translating it yields CASSQEGQTQYF.

The J gene is TRBJ2-4, the V gene TRBV18; 13 nucleotides line up with TRBD2. V dropped 3 bases and J dropped 0; count of bases not matched to a gene: 5. There are 18 residues in the CDR3. Germline CDR1 reads KGHSH; CDR2 reads LQKENI. The CDR3: CASSPGTSGTLAKNIQYF. CDR3 bases: TGTGCCAGCTCACCCGGGACTAGCGGGACCCTAGCCAAAAACATTCAGTACTTC.

V is TRBV29-1 and J is TRBJ1-4; no clear D gene. This CDR3 comprises 13 residues. Germline V gene data show CDR1 as SQVTM and CDR2 as ANQGSEA. With 6 bases removed from V and 5 bases from J, the gap between germline ends came to 13 bases. CDR3 bases: TGCAGCGTCCTGCCCGGGGAAAATGAAAAACTGTTTTTT. This encodes CSVLPGENEKLFF.

The J gene is TRBJ2-7, the V gene TRBV27; D is unclear. V was shortened by 2 bases and J by 2 bases, with 7 bases between the two germline ends. Germline CDR1 and CDR2: MNHEY and SMNVEV (reference sequence). CDR3 length: 13 amino acids. The CDR3 here is CASSLRLTYEQYF. The CDR3 DNA follows: TGTGCCAGCAGTTTACGACTTACCTACGAGCAGTACTTC.

The chain uses TRBV7-8 and TRBJ2-5, with 7 nucleotides matching TRBD1. The closer fit of TRBJ2-7 to the DNA end suggests the J call may be wrong. Per the germline V gene, CDR1 is SGHVS and CDR2 is FQNEAQ. CDR3 length: 15 amino acids. The CDR3 coding sequence is TGTGCCAGCAGCTTAGTTCCGGACAGGTCCTACGAGCAGTACTTC. It yields the protein CASSLVPDRSYEQYF.

V gene TRBV5-1 combines with J gene TRBJ2-5; 11 bases line up with TRBD2. The CDR3 has 14 amino acids. Germline V gene data show CDR1 as SGHRS and CDR2 as YFSETQ. V lost 6 bases and J lost 2; bases outside the gene matches: 3. The CDR3 nucleotides are TGCGCCAGCACCAGACTAGCGGGGCAAGAGACCCAGTACTTC. It translates to CASTRLAGQETQYF.

The genes are TRBV29-1 and TRBJ2-3; 8 positions match TRBD1. The germline CDR1 and CDR2 sequences are SQVTM and ANQGSEA. V shed 7 bases, J shed 8 bases, and the junction held 5 bases outside the gene matches. This CDR3 has 11 residues. CDR3 region: CSAGQGGTQYF. CDR3 nucleotides: TGCAGCGCTGGACAGGGCGGTACGCAGTATTTT.

The chain couples TRBV4-2 to TRBJ2-3, with 7 nucleotides matching TRBD2. Germline-derived CDR1 and CDR2 are LGHNA and YNFKEQ. The junction had 13 bases not matched to a gene; V was cut back by 5 bases and J by 2 bases. There are 17 residues in the CDR3. CDR3 nucleotides: TGTGCCAGCAGCTTGCGGCGTGGTAGCGGGTTCACAGATACGCAGTATTTT. Translation gives CASSLRRGSGFTDTQYF.

The chain carries TRBV7-9 and TRBJ2-7; 7 nucleotides match TRBD2. The CDR3 spans 14 residues. Per the germline V gene, CDR1 is SEHNR and CDR2 is FQNEAQ (reference sequence). V shed 2 bases, J shed 2 bases, and the junction held 3 bases outside the gene matches. The CDR3 here is CASSLPLAAYEQYF. The CDR3 coding sequence is TGTGCCAGCAGCTTACCCCTAGCGGCCTACGAGCAGTACTTC.

This clone has only a few counts. The chain is built from TRBV15 and TRBJ2-4, with D possibly matching TRBD2 (5 bases). Trimming stripped 5 bases from V and 5 bases from J, with 22 bases between. The CDR3 is 17 amino acids. Germline lookup yields CDR1 LNHNV and CDR2 YYDKDF (reference sequence). The CDR3 loop is CATSGLLWGASQNIQYF. CDR3 bases: TGTGCCACCAGCGGTCTTCTCTGGGGAGCGAGCCAAAACATTCAGTACTTC.

CDR3 DNA: TGTGCCATCAGTGATTTCGCAGGGGACGAAAAACTGTTTTTT. Translation: CAISDFAGDEKLFF. The V and J genes are TRBV10-3 and TRBJ1-4; TRBD1 is a possible D gene (6 bases). CDR1 and CDR2 (germline): ENHRY, SYGVKD. The CDR3 is made up of 14 amino acids. V was cut by 3 bases and J by 8 bases, with 13 bases left in between.

This rearrangement joins TRBV7-2 to TRBJ2-7; TRBD1 aligns across 8 bases. V gave up 5 bases and J gave up 4 bases; unmatched junction bases: 7. This CDR3 contains 14 residues. Per germline, CDR1 SGHTA and CDR2 FQGNSA. The CDR3 reads CASSRGQEGYEQYF. The CDR3 nucleotides read TGTGCCAGCAGCAGGGGACAGGAGGGGTACGAGCAGTACTTC.

J is TRBJ2-7 and V is TRBV7-9; TRBD1 agrees at 7 bases. This CDR3 is 14 amino acids long. The ends lost 5 bases at V and 0 bases at J; junction bases unmatched: 4. CDR1 is SEHNR and CDR2 is FQNEAQ in the germline V gene (reference sequence). The CDR3 reads CASSQGQLSYEQYF. The CDR3 nucleotides read TGTGCCAGCAGCCAGGGACAGCTCTCCTACGAGCAGTACTTC. The full variable domain, in which reference TRBV7-9 and TRBJ2-7 provide the parts outside the CDR3, is DTGVSQNPRHKITKRGQNVTFRCDPISEHNRLYWYRQTLGQGPEFLTYFQNEAQLEKSRLLSDRFSAERPKGSFSTLEIQRTEQGDSAMYLCASSQGQLSYEQYFGPGTRLTVT.

The chain has TRBV29-1 and TRBJ1-1; 9 positions agree with TRBD1. Germline V gene lookup returns CDR1 SQVTM and CDR2 ANQGSEA. V was clipped by 7 bases and J by 5 bases; unmatched bases: 5. The CDR3 is made up of 12 amino acids. The CDR3 here is CSDLTGGTEAFF. In DNA, the CDR3 is TGCAGCGACCTGACAGGGGGGACTGAAGCTTTCTTT.

V and J are TRBV7-2 and TRBJ2-7; D not certain. The CDR3 has 13 residues. Germline V lookup: CDR1 SGHTA, CDR2 FQGNSA. Trimming shortened V by 5 bases and J by 1 base, and 9 bases separated the two germline ends. CDR3 in amino acids: CASSGPSSYEQYF. Here the CDR3 DNA reads TGTGCCAGCAGCGGCCCGTCTTCCTACGAGCAGTACTTC.

The chain employs TRBV5-4 and TRBJ2-2; 10 nucleotides match TRBD1. This CDR3 region has 17 residues. Losses at the gene ends were 4 bases for V and 5 bases for J; bases not matched to a gene: 11. Germline CDR1 is SGHNT and CDR2 is YYREEE (reference sequence). CDR3 nucleotide sequence: TGTGCCAGCAGCCTCCCCCCGAGGGACAGGGGAACCGGGGAGCTGTTTTTT. The encoded protein is CASSLPPRDRGTGELFF. Supplemented by reference TRBV5-4 and TRBJ2-2, the full variable domain reads ETGVTQSPTHLIKTRGQQVTLRCSSQSGHNTVSWYQQALGQGPQFIFQYYREEENGRGNFPPRFSGLQFPNYSSELNVNALELDDSALYLCASSLPPRDRGTGELFFGEGSRLTVL.

The chain joins TRBV4-3 to TRBJ2-1; possible D gene TRBD1, 5 bases. Germline-derived CDR1 and CDR2 are LGHNA and YSLEER. CDR3 size: 16 residues. V dropped 0 bases and J dropped 6 bases, with 15 bases sitting between them. The CDR3 DNA reads as TGCGCCAGCAGCCAAGATTACGCAGGGAACGGCAATGAGCAGTTCTTC. Translation gives CASSQDYAGNGNEQFF.

This clone was seen only a few times. This rearrangement joins TRBV28 to TRBJ1-1, with 7 bases lining up with TRBD1. The CDR3 totals 16 residues. V dropped 5 bases and J dropped 0; count of bases not matched to a gene: 9. Germline V lookup: CDR1 MDHEN, CDR2 SYDVKM. The CDR3: CASSPIGGTMNTEAFF. CDR3 in DNA: TGTGCCAGCAGTCCCATAGGGGGCACGATGAACACTGAAGCTTTCTTT.

This chain joins TRBV7-9 and TRBJ2-5, with D tentatively TRBD2 (6 bases). This CDR3 spans 14 amino acids. Germline lookup yields CDR1 SEHNR and CDR2 FQNEAQ (reference sequence). V was shortened by 3 bases and J by 4 bases, with 12 bases between the two germline ends. The DNA of the CDR3 is TGTGCCAGCAGCTTGATGGGGGGAACAGAGACCCAGTACTTC. Translated: CASSLMGGTETQYF.

The rearrangement uses TRBV30 and TRBJ1-3; D is unclear. The V and J ends lost 2 bases and 2 bases respectively, with 4 bases between them. The CDR3 consists of 12 residues. The germline V gene has CDR1 GTSNPN and CDR2 SVGIG (reference sequence). DNA for the CDR3: TGTGCCTGGAGTCGGGCTGGAAACACCATATATTTT. Residues: CAWSRAGNTIYF.